A few counts support the clone carrying this TCR beta chain. The source of the sample is a study of blood T cells in healthy people across ages. The use of a sample-barcoded 5' primer and a J-beta primer mix characterized a second PCR of roughly 6 to 11 cycles. TCRdb reprocessed the 5' RACE reads via MiXCR and lists one record per CDR3 protein. In the table there are fewer than 750,000 distinct CDR3 sequences, 40% to 55% of which are singletons. Source material: blood. The receptor comes from an elderly man in good health.

The DNA for the CDR3 is TGTGCCAGCAGCGTAGCCACAGGGGAGTACGAGCAGTACTTC. Amino acids: CASSVATGEYEQYF. The chain couples TRBV9 to TRBJ2-7; 7 bases map to TRBD1. The CDR3 runs to 14 residues. Germline loops: CDR1 SGDLS, CDR2 YYNGEE. Unmatched junction bases numbered 4, after V lost 0 bases and J lost 4 bases.